Shown below are 8 T cell receptor beta chains from a single sample sequenced in a study of T cells after posttransplantation cyclophosphamide. Profiling relied on immunoSEQ multiplex PCR, and the TCRdb table lists in-frame clones only, not all of them. There are around 35,000 clones in the sample, none observed a single time. Sequenced sample: PBMCs. The receptors here all came from a man younger than 45 in good health and a related stem cell transplant donor.

This clone was recorded many times. The CDR3: CASSLRTGGLSSYEQYF. The DNA of the CDR3 is TGCGCCAGCAGCTTAAGAACAGGGGGCCTAAGCTCCTACGAGCAGTACTTC. This chain joins TRBV5-1 and TRBJ2-7, with 9 bases lining up with TRBD1. The V gene's germline CDR1 is SGHRS and CDR2 YFSETQ. The CDR3 runs 17 residues. V shed 2 bases, J shed 0 bases, and the junction held 9 bases outside the gene matches.

This clone was recorded at least ten times. The chain links TRBV19 to TRBJ2-2, with a tentative D call TRBD1 (5 bases). Trimming shortened V by 1 base and J by 5 bases, and 5 bases separated the two germline ends. This CDR3 contains 13 residues. Germline V gene sequence: CDR1 LNHDA, CDR2 SQIVND (reference sequence). The CDR3: CASSIAGTGELFF. CDR3 in DNA: TGTGCCAGTAGTATAGCAGGGACCGGGGAGCTGTTTTTT. The entire variable domain, with the rest obtained from reference TRBV19 and TRBJ2-2, is as follows: DGGITQSPKYLFRKEGQNVTLSCEQNLNHDAMYWYRQDPGQGLRLIYYSQIVNDFQKGDIAEGYSVSREKKESFPLTVTSAQKNPTAFYLCASSIAGTGELFFGEGSRLTVL.

V gene TRBV9 combines with J gene TRBJ2-1; 8 positions match TRBD2. This CDR3 is built from 16 residues. In germline, CDR1 is SGDLS, CDR2 YYNGEE. Losses at the gene ends were 0 bases for V and 5 bases for J; bases not matched to a gene: 7. The CDR3, as DNA: TGTGCCAGCAGCGTAGACTCGGGGGGGCCGCACAATGAGCAGTTCTTC. This encodes CASSVDSGGPHNEQFF.

At least ten counts were recorded for this clone. This chain uses TRBV11-2 with TRBJ1-2, with 9 bases identical to TRBD1. The CDR3 sequence is 16 residues long. V trimming: 4 bases; J trimming: 4 bases; junction bases outside the gene matches: 10. CDR1 is SGHAT, CDR2 FQNNGV, per germline. The CDR3 sequence is CASSSIQGARRYGYTF. DNA of the CDR3: TGTGCCAGCAGCTCAATACAGGGGGCTCGTCGCTATGGCTACACCTTC.

This clone was counted many times. V usage is TRBV6-5 and J usage is TRBJ1-1; a weak D match, TRBD1 (5 bases). This CDR3 comprises 15 residues. Germline V gives CDR1 MNHEY, CDR2 SVGAGI. V lost 10 bases and J lost 5, with 23 bases in between. The CDR3 DNA follows: TGTGCCACCGGGGGGTTCTCGGTGTCTAGGACTGAAGCTTTCTTT. Its translation is CATGGFSVSRTEAFF.

At least ten counts were recorded for this clone. V usage is TRBV7-9 and J usage is TRBJ1-4; D possibly corresponds to TRBD1 (5 bases). This CDR3 spans 15 amino acids. Germline V lookup: CDR1 SEHNR, CDR2 FQNEAQ (reference sequence). The V and J ends lost 4 bases and 6 bases respectively, with 15 bases between them. The CDR3 sequence: CASSSARGSDEKLFF. CDR3 nucleotides: TGTGCCAGCAGCTCTGCGAGGGGCTCTGATGAAAAACTGTTTTTT.

This clone was counted many times. The rearrangement uses TRBV6-1 and TRBJ2-7, with 10 positions matching TRBD1. Germline CDR1 reads MNHNS; CDR2 reads SASEGT. The CDR3 has 16 residues. Unmatched junction bases numbered 6, after V lost 1 base and J lost 3 bases. The CDR3 protein is CASSEGPGQGIYEQYF. The CDR3 region has the DNA TGTGCCAGCAGTGAAGGACCGGGACAGGGGATCTACGAGCAGTACTTC.

This clone appeared many times. The chain joins TRBV4-2 to TRBJ2-1, with D hard to call. Looked up from germline, CDR1 is LGHNA and CDR2 is YNFKEQ. Trimming stripped 0 bases from V and 8 bases from J, with 11 bases between. This CDR3 region has 14 residues. DNA for the CDR3: TGTGCCAGCAGCCAAGATTTAGAACGAGATGAGCAGTTCTTC. The encoded protein is CASSQDLERDEQFF.